One sample yielded the 18 T cell receptor beta chains listed below, sequenced in a study of blood T cells in healthy people across ages. Using a J-beta primer mix together with a sample-barcoded 5' primer, a second PCR was run for about 6 to 11 cycles. Each CDR3 protein gets one entry after TCRdb re-called the 5' RACE reads with MiXCR. The sample has roughly 1.5 million distinct CDR3 sequences, roughly 43% seen once. Sequencing was carried out using blood. All receptors come from a woman younger than 35 in good health.

This clonotype turned up a few times. The chain carries TRBV12-3 or TRBV12-4 and TRBJ2-1; TRBD2 agrees at 11 bases. This CDR3 spans 15 amino acids. J gave up 8 bases and V 6 bases, and 9 bases lay outside the gene matches. CDR3 sequence (DNA): TGTGCCAGCAGCCCCCTAGCGGGGGGCAGGGATGAGCAGTTCTTC. Translation gives CASSPLAGGRDEQFF.

This sequence joins TRBV20-1 and TRBJ2-1; the match to TRBD1 covers 11 bases. The closer fit of TRBJ2-7 to the DNA end suggests the J call may be wrong. Germline assignment: CDR1 DFQATT and CDR2 SNEGSKA (reference sequence). The CDR3 has 17 amino acids. CDR3 sequence (DNA): TGCAGTGCTACCGCTCGGGGACAGGGGGACTCCTACAATGAGCAGTACTTC. Protein sequence: CSATARGQGDSYNEQYF.

In its sample, this clonotype was seen a few times. This sequence joins TRBV13 and TRBJ1-4; 8 positions agree with TRBD1. Trimming cost V 2 bases and J 8 bases; bases outside gene matches: 7. Germline V gene lookup returns CDR1 PRHDT and CDR2 FYEKMQ (reference sequence). The CDR3 is made up of 15 amino acids. In DNA form, the CDR3 reads TGTGCCAGCAGCTTACTTCCGGACAGGGTCGAAAAACTGTTTTTT. Its translation is CASSLLPDRVEKLFF.

The V call is TRBV24-1, the J call TRBJ2-7; D not certain. The CDR3 runs to 12 residues. Trimming stripped 3 bases from V and 2 bases from J, with 4 bases between. Germline CDR1 and CDR2: KGHDR and SFDVKD. For the CDR3, the DNA is TGTGCCACCAGTGATGATCCCTACGAGCAGTACTTC. Translated: CATSDDPYEQYF.

This clonotype came up once. This sequence joins TRBV25-1 and TRBJ2-7; TRBD1 might be the D (6 bases). This CDR3 spans 12 amino acids. Between the trimmed V and J ends, which lost 7 bases and 7 bases, there was a span of 14 bases. Germline-derived CDR1 and CDR2 are MGHDK and SYGVNS. Here the CDR3 reads CASTSRGNEQYF. The CDR3 DNA reads as TGTGCCAGCACCTCCAGGGGAAATGAGCAGTACTTC.

This clonotype turned up a few times. The V call is TRBV6-2 or TRBV6-3, the J call TRBJ2-1, with D perhaps matching TRBD2 (5 bases). TRBJ2-7 matches the DNA end more closely, so the J call is doubtful. CDR1 and CDR2 from the germline V gene are MNHEY and SVGEGT. This CDR3 contains 14 residues. CDR3 DNA: TGTGCCAGCAACACTAGAAAGGCCTACAATGAGCAGTACTTC. It translates to CASNTRKAYNEQYF.

The chain's CDR3 is CASSLSVRDRDFQPQHF. In nucleotides, the CDR3 is TGTGCCAGCAGTTTATCCGTGAGGGACAGGGATTTCCAGCCCCAGCATTTT. This chain connects TRBV27 to TRBJ1-5, with TRBD1 matching over 9 bases. The V segment lost 0 bases and the J segment 7 bases; nucleotides outside the gene matches: 10. The germline CDR1 and CDR2 sequences are MNHEY and SMNVEV (reference sequence). The CDR3 length is 17 residues.

In its sample, this clonotype was seen a few times. The CDR3 sequence: CASSLSLEMGSYGYTF. CDR3 DNA: TGTGCCAGCAGCTTAAGTTTGGAAATGGGTAGCTATGGCTACACCTTC. The chain joins TRBV7-9 to TRBJ1-2, with no clear D. The germline V gene encodes CDR1 SEHNR and CDR2 FQNEAQ (reference sequence). V was cut by 2 bases and J by 4 bases, with 17 bases left in between. This CDR3 comprises 16 residues. Full variable domain (outside the CDR3, taken from reference TRBV7-9 and TRBJ1-2): DTGVSQNPRHKITKRGQNVTFRCDPISEHNRLYWYRQTLGQGPEFLTYFQNEAQLEKSRLLSDRFSAERPKGSFSTLEIQRTEQGDSAMYLCASSLSLEMGSYGYTFGSGTRLTVV.

This clonotype was detected only a few times. The chain has TRBV20-1 and TRBJ2-3, with no clear D. Between the trimmed V and J ends, which lost 6 bases and 2 bases, there was a span of 15 bases. CDR1 and CDR2 (germline): DFQATT, SNEGSKA (reference sequence). This CDR3 is 14 amino acids long. CDR3: CSASTSLYTDTQYF. The DNA for the CDR3 is TGCAGTGCCAGTACGTCCCTTTACACAGATACGCAGTATTTT.

A single count supports this clonotype. The chain combines TRBV19 with TRBJ2-5; no clear D gene. V shed 6 bases and J shed 5 bases, with 22 bases lying between them. Germline V gene data show CDR1 as LNHDA and CDR2 as SQIVND (reference sequence). The CDR3 has 16 residues. In DNA, the CDR3 is TGTGCCAGTAGAGGTGTCGGCTATTTTTCTTCGGAGACCCAGTACTTC. Translated, it gives CASRGVGYFSSETQYF.

This clonotype was seen more than once but under ten times. The genes are TRBV29-1 and TRBJ2-5; tentative D call: TRBD2 (7 bases). Deletions cut 1 base from V and 11 bases from J, with 26 bases between. This CDR3 comprises 16 residues. CDR1 is SQVTM, CDR2 ANQGSEA, per germline. The CDR3, as DNA: TGCAGCGTTGAAGCCTCTGAGGGGGGGCGATACAATGAGCAGTACTTC. The encoded protein is CSVEASEGGRYNEQYF. Variable domain in full (rest from reference TRBV29-1 and TRBJ2-5): SAVISQKPSRDICQRGTSLTIQCQVDSQVTMMFWYRQQPGQSLTLIATANQGSEATYESGFVIDKFPISRPNLTFSTLTVSNMSPEDSSIYLCSVEASEGGRYNEQYFGPGTRLLVL.

The sample holds a few counts of this clonotype. The rearrangement joins TRBV4-1 to TRBJ2-1; D call uncertain. Deletions cut 4 bases from V and 1 base from J, with 17 bases between. CDR1 is MGHRA, CDR2 YSYEKL, per germline. CDR3 size: 17 residues. CDR3: CASSRVPGLLSYNEQFF. The CDR3 nucleotides are TGCGCCAGCAGCCGAGTCCCAGGCCTTCTGTCCTACAATGAGCAGTTCTTC.

This clonotype has a count of ten or more. The chain employs TRBV28 and TRBJ2-7; D uncertain. Trimming removed 4 bases at V and 6 bases at J, with 7 bases between. CDR3 length: 11 amino acids. CDR1 is MDHEN, CDR2 SYDVKM, per germline. The CDR3 is CASSYMVEQYF. CDR3 DNA sequence: TGTGCCAGCAGTTATATGGTCGAGCAGTACTTC.

The gene calls are TRBV27 and TRBJ2-2, with 9 bases lining up with TRBD2. Trimming took 1 base from V and 2 from J; bases not matched to a gene: 11. The germline V gene encodes CDR1 MNHEY and CDR2 SMNVEV (reference sequence). CDR3 size: 19 residues. The DNA for the CDR3 is TGTGCCAGCAGTTTATATCCGGGAGCGGGGGGATCAAACACCGGGGAGCTGTTTTTT. As protein: CASSLYPGAGGSNTGELFF.

The chain carries TRBV27 and TRBJ1-2; D possibly corresponds to TRBD1 (6 bases). The CDR3 runs to 15 residues. V was cut by 4 bases and J by 2 bases, with 14 bases left in between. Germline CDR1 reads MNHEY; CDR2 reads SMNVEV (reference sequence). The CDR3 here is CASSSQGTKNYGYTF. The CDR3 region has the DNA TGTGCCAGCAGTTCTCAAGGGACAAAAAACTATGGCTACACCTTC.

J is TRBJ1-2 and V is TRBV28; possibly TRBD1 for D (5 bases). Per the germline V gene, CDR1 is MDHEN and CDR2 is SYDVKM. CDR3 size: 12 residues. Trimming stripped 9 bases from V and 3 bases from J, with 11 bases between. The CDR3 nucleotides are TGTGCCAGATTACAGGAGGACTATGGCTACACCTTC. It encodes CARLQEDYGYTF.

To note about this clonotype: A read error may produce the germline difference seen at one junction end. V is TRBV12-3 or TRBV12-4 and J is TRBJ2-1; the D is unclear. CDR3 size: 11 residues. CDR3 in amino acids: CTSSPLNEQFF. CDR3 coding DNA: TGTACCAGCAGTCCATTAAATGAGCAGTTCTTC.

The chain employs TRBV7-2 and TRBJ1-2; TRBD1 agrees at 7 bases. The length of the CDR3 is 15 residues. The junction had 6 bases not matched to a gene; V was cut back by 0 bases and J by 5 bases. Germline V gives CDR1 SGHTA, CDR2 FQGNSA. The CDR3: CASSLALGQVYGYTF. CDR3 sequence (DNA): TGTGCCAGCAGCTTAGCCCTCGGACAGGTTTATGGCTACACCTTC.